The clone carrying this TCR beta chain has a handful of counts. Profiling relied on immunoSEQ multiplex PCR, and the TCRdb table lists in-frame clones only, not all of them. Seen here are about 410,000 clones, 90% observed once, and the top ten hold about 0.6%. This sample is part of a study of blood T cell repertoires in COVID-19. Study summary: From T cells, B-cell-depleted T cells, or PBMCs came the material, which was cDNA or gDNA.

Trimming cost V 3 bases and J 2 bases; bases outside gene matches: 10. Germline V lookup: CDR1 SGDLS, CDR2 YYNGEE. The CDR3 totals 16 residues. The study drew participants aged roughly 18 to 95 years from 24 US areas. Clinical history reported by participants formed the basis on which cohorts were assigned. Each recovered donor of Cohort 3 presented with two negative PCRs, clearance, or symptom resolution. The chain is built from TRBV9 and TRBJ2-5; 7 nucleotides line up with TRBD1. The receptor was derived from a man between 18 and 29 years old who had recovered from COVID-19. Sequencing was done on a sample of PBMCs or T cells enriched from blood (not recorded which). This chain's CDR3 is CASSESGGALQETQYF. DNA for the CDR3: TGTGCCAGCAGCGAATCAGGGGGTGCGTTGCAAGAGACCCAGTACTTC.